This TCR beta chain was documented in a study of regulatory T cells in long-lasting Graves disease. Sequencing libraries for TCR beta were prepared with iRepertoire HTBI primers and Arm-PCR of CDR3 regions. Authors' processing steps: Identification across samples found some 60 TRBV and around 15 TRBJ segments. From the multiplex PCR reads, TCRdb called clonotypes with MiXCR, one entry per CDR3 protein. TCRdb, not the original authors, processed these V and J calls. The table records roughly 560,000 distinct CDR3 sequences, around 15% of them present only once. This clonotype was detected only a few times. Its antigen remains unknown. No DNA is shown, since the ends of the CDR3 on it are uncertain; the CDR3 is the one TCRdb lists. Notes on the study in general: Compared with new cases, persistent Graves' patients showed reduced TCR diversity.

Time point noted: newly diagnosed GD, antithyroid drugs for less than 3 months. Preparation of the TCR library used RNA extracted from PBMCs. Diagnosing Graves' disease relied on the American Thyroid Association guidelines. This sample was also put to use in a study of T cells in Graves' hyperthyroidism and ophthalmopathy.

Here the sequenced sample was peripheral blood mononuclear cells (PBMCs), taken at new diagnosis, from a patient treated with antithyroid drugs. The receptor comes from a woman aged 35-65 years with Graves disease.

CDR3 loop: CASSLVAGGTHF. The J gene is TRBJ2-1, the V gene TRBV7-2; the table's D call, TRBD2, was not checked against the DNA. Germline V lookup: CDR1 SGHTA, CDR2 FQGNSA. The CDR3 has 12 residues if both end residues are counted.